This T cell receptor beta chain was documented in a study of OX40 agonist ivuxolimab in advanced cancers. Study summary: Allowance was made for prior anti-PD-1, anti-PD-L1 or anti-CTLA-4 therapy, and about 44% had some.

General observations from the study: Compared with CD4+, CD8+ T cells on average had more expanded clones. Expansion of clones was among the lowest in partial responders at 0.1-3.0 mg/kg.

Germline CDR1 and CDR2: MNHNY and SVGAGI (reference sequence). The V gene lost 7 bases and the J gene lost 10 bases, with 19 bases spanning the gap. The CDR3 is made up of 13 amino acids. As concerns this clone: Its antigen is currently unknown.

Libraries were prepared by immunoSEQ multiplex PCR; TCRdb keeps only in-frame clonotypes and omits some of them. The sample includes fewer than 20,000 clones, 75% to 85% of them seen just once. The V gene is TRBV6-6, the J gene TRBJ1-1; D is perhaps TRBD1 (5 bases). The sequencing used CD4+ or CD8+ T cells sorted from blood, collected in a trial of the OX40 agonist ivuxolimab. This TCR derives from an adult with an advanced solid tumor such as melanoma, head and neck, liver or kidney cancer. For the CDR3, the DNA is TGTGCCAGCATCATTACTGGGGGGTGGAGAGCTTTCTTT. Encoded protein: CASIITGGWRAFF.